Below, 16 T cell receptor beta chains from the same sample are listed, as sequenced in a study of post-analysis software for immune sequencing data. Study conclusions and caveats: TRBV segments more frequent in patients than in controls numbered a few and included TRBV5-6, TRBV5-1 and TRBV20-1.

These TCRs are of unknown antigen specificity. Carried by the TCR beta cDNA libraries were unique molecular identifiers. From the PCR reads, TCRdb called clonotypes with MiXCR, one entry per CDR3 protein. Of about 460,000 distinct CDR3 sequences listed, nearly 45% were seen once; the top ten hold 12%. The sequenced sample consisted of blood. The source is a girl aged 5 to 17 with multiple sclerosis.

Worth noting for this clonotype: Its ends do not fully match the called genes, so a read error is possible. The chain uses TRBV7-2 and TRBJ2-4; 10 bases are shared with TRBD2. This CDR3 spans 16 amino acids. Looked up from germline, CDR1 is SGHTA and CDR2 is FQGNSA. The CDR3 bases are TGTGCCAGCAGCTTAGGGGGAACTAGCGGGACAAACATTCGGTACTTC. Protein product: CASSLGGTSGTNIRYF.

The chain links TRBV14 to TRBJ1-6; D gene uncertain. The V and J ends lost 1 base and 7 bases respectively, with 14 bases between them. CDR1 and CDR2 (germline): SGHDN, FVKESK. The CDR3 is 16 amino acids. CDR3 protein: CASSQALEIRNSPLHF. DNA for the CDR3: TGTGCCAGCAGCCAAGCCCTGGAAATTAGGAATTCACCCCTCCACTTT.

The chain combines TRBV9 with TRBJ2-3; D is possibly TRBD2 (6 bases). Deletions cut 1 base from V and 1 base from J, with 22 bases between. The CDR3 spans 19 residues. Per germline, CDR1 SGDLS and CDR2 YYNGEE. The CDR3, as DNA: TGTGCCAGCAGCGTACGAACCTCCCTAACTAGACTAGGCACAGATACGCAGTATTTT. This sequence encodes CASSVRTSLTRLGTDTQYF. Looking up the rest from reference TRBV9 and TRBJ2-3 gives the full variable domain: DSGVTQTPKHLITATGQRVTLRCSPRSGDLSVYWYQQSLDQGLQFLIQYYNGEERAKGNILERFSAQQFPDLHSELNLSSLELGDSALYFCASSVRTSLTRLGTDTQYFGPGTRLTVL.

V usage is TRBV5-1 and J usage is TRBJ2-1, with TRBD2 matching 11 bases. The V gene's germline CDR1 is SGHRS and CDR2 YFSETQ. V lost 3 bases and J lost 1; bases outside the gene matches: 6. The CDR3 is 17 amino acids. CDR3 coding DNA: TGCGCCAGCAGCTCCACTAGCGGGAGAAGGTCCTACAATGAGCAGTTCTTC. It translates to CASSSTSGRRSYNEQFF.

This chain uses TRBV20-1 with TRBJ2-1, with 10 nucleotides matching TRBD2. Germline-derived CDR1 and CDR2 are DFQATT and SNEGSKA (reference sequence). The CDR3 covers 15 residues. Unmatched junction bases numbered 7, after V lost 0 bases and J lost 8 bases. The CDR3 DNA follows: TGCAGTGCTAGAGATCAGCGGGAGGGCCTCGATGAGCAGTTCTTC. Residues: CSARDQREGLDEQFF.

The V call is TRBV20-1, the J call TRBJ1-5, with 9 bases identical to TRBD1. Looked up from germline, CDR1 is DFQATT and CDR2 is SNEGSKA (reference sequence). CDR3 size: 14 residues. V was clipped by 5 bases and J by 4 bases; unmatched bases: 6. CDR3 region: CSADRDRVNQPQHF. The CDR3 coding sequence is TGCAGTGCTGACCGGGACAGGGTAAATCAGCCCCAGCATTTT.

Only a few counts were recorded for this clonotype. The junction and the germline gene differ at one end; a read error may be behind it. The CDR3 spells CAISEGFRGTSVGNGQFF. The DNA for the CDR3 is TGTGCCATCAGTGAAGGGTTTAGAGGGACTAGCGTCGGCAATGGGCAGTTCTTC. The rearrangement uses TRBV10-3 and TRBJ2-1; 10 bases map to TRBD2. CDR1 is ENHRY, CDR2 SYGVKD, per germline. This CDR3 is 18 amino acids long.

This clonotype was observed at least ten times. The V and J genes are TRBV20-1 and TRBJ2-7; D call uncertain. This CDR3 has 12 residues. Germline CDR1 DFQATT, CDR2 SNEGSKA (reference sequence). Trimming removed 1 base from V and 3 bases from J, with 7 bases in between. The chain's CDR3 is CSARGASYEQYF. The CDR3 region has the DNA TGCAGTGCTAGAGGAGCGAGCTACGAGCAGTACTTC.

The V call is TRBV28, the J call TRBJ2-4; D is perhaps TRBD1 (5 bases). Germline V gene data show CDR1 as MDHEN and CDR2 as SYDVKM. V gave up 1 base and J gave up 0 bases, with 16 bases separating them. The CDR3 covers 18 residues. CDR3 loop: CASSLSGKWGLAKNIQYF. CDR3 nucleotide sequence: TGTGCCAGCAGTTTATCAGGGAAATGGGGCTTAGCCAAAAACATTCAGTACTTC.

The chain joins TRBV29-1 to TRBJ2-5; a weak D match, TRBD2 (6 bases). Germline V lookup: CDR1 SQVTM, CDR2 ANQGSEA. The CDR3 totals 15 residues. Trimming shortened V by 1 base and J by 11 bases, and 23 bases separated the two germline ends. CDR3 loop: CSVEVGGRPAGEQYF. CDR3 in DNA: TGCAGCGTTGAAGTAGGAGGGAGGCCTGCTGGGGAGCAGTACTTC.

About this clonotype itself: One end of the junction fails to match germline, which may point to a read error. The J gene is TRBJ2-1, the V gene TRBV9; perhaps D is TRBD1 or TRBD2 (6 bases each). The CDR3 loop spans 16 amino acids. CDR1 is SGDLS and CDR2 is YYNGEE in the germline V gene. CDR3 residues: CTSSVAPSRRGNEQFF. The CDR3 nucleotides read TGTACCAGCAGCGTAGCCCCTAGCAGGAGGGGGAATGAGCAGTTCTTC. Full variable domain (rest looked up from reference TRBV9 and TRBJ2-1): DSGVTQTPKHLITATGQRVTLRCSPRSGDLSVYWYQQSLDQGLQFLIQYYNGEERAKGNILERFSAQQFPDLHSELNLSSLELGDSALYFCTSSVAPSRRGNEQFFGPGTRLTVL.

The chain carries TRBV28 and TRBJ2-1; 9 nucleotides line up with TRBD2. The CDR3 runs 15 residues. CDR1 MDHEN and CDR2 SYDVKM come from the germline V gene. The V gene end was trimmed by 2 bases and the J gene end by 4 bases; junction bases not matched to a gene: 3. CDR3 residues: CASSLVLAGYNEQFF. In DNA form, the CDR3 reads TGTGCCAGCAGTTTAGTTCTAGCGGGGTACAATGAGCAGTTCTTC.

This chain links TRBV12-3 or TRBV12-4 with TRBJ2-1; D perhaps matches TRBD1 (7 bases). CDR3 length: 16 amino acids. The ends were cut back, 0 bases at V and 5 bases at J, with 14 bases in the middle. The CDR3 region is CASSLAGGGAHNEQFF. For the CDR3, the DNA is TGTGCCAGCAGTTTAGCCGGAGGGGGCGCCCACAATGAGCAGTTCTTC.

J is TRBJ2-1 and V is TRBV6-1, with 8 bases aligning to TRBD2. Germline V gives CDR1 MNHNS, CDR2 SASEGT. The trim removed 2 bases at V and 8 bases at J, leaving 8 bases unmatched. The CDR3 has 15 residues. In DNA, the CDR3 is TGTGCCAGCAGTGAACCGGGACTAGGGATTCATGAGCAGTTCTTC. Its translation is CASSEPGLGIHEQFF.

The chain recombines TRBV12-3 or TRBV12-4 with TRBJ2-3, with 8 bases fitting TRBD2. The CDR3 is 17 amino acids. The J segment lost 3 bases and the V segment lost 6 bases, leaving 14 bases of the junction unmatched. The CDR3 DNA follows: TGTGCCAGCAGCACCACACCGGGACTAGTGTGGACAGATACGCAGTATTTT. Translating it yields CASSTTPGLVWTDTQYF.

The CDR3 loop is CASSVQTGHTPEAFF. In DNA form, the CDR3 reads TGTGCCAGCAGTGTCCAGACAGGGCATACCCCTGAAGCTTTCTTT. The chain combines TRBV28 with TRBJ1-1; 7 nucleotides align to TRBD1. The CDR3 loop spans 15 amino acids. J was trimmed by 6 bases and V by 5 bases; bases with no gene match: 12. Per germline, CDR1 MDHEN and CDR2 SYDVKM.